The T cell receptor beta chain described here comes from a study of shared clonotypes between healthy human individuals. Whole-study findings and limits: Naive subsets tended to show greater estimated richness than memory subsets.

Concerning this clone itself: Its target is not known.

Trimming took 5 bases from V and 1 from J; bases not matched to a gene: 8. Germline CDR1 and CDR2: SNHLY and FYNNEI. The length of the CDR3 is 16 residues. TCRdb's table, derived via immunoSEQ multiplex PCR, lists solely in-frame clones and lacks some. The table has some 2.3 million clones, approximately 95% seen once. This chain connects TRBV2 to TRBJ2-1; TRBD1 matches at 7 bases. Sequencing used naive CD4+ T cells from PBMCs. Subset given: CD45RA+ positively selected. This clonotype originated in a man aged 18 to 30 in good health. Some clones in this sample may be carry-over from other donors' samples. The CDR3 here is CASSSPGTASYNEQFF. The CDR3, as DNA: TGTGCCAGCAGTTCTCCCGGGACAGCTTCCTACAATGAGCAGTTCTTC.